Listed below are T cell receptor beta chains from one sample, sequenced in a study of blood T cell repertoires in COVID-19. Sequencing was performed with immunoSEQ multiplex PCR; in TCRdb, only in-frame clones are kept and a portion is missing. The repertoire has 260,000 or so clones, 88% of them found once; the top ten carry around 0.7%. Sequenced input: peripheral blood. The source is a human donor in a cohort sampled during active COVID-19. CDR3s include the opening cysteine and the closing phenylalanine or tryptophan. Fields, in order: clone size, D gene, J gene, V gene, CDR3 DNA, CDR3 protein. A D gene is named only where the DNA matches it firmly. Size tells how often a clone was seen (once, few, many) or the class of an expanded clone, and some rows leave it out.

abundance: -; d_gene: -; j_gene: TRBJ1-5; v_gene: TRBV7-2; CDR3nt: TGTGCCAGCAGCTTACGAGGATGGGGCGGCAATCAGCCCCAGCATTTT; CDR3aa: CASSLRGWGGNQPQHF
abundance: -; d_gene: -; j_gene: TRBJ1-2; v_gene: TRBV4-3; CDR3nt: TGCGCCAGCAGCCAGGCGGGGTTTAAGGCCTTCTATGGCTACACCTTC; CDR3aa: CASSQAGFKAFYGYTF
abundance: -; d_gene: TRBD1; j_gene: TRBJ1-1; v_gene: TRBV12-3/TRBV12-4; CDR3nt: TGTGCCAGCAGCTTGGACAGGACGGAGGAAGCTTTCTTT; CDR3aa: CASSLDRTEEAFF
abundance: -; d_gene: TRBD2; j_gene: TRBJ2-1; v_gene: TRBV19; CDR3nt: TGTGCCAGCGGTGGAGCGGGAGGAGGAAGGGCGCATGAGCAGTTCTTC; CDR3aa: CASGGAGGGRAHEQFF
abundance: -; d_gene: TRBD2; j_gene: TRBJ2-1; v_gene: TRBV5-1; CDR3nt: TGCGCCAGCACTAGCGGGGGGGCTTACAATGAGCAGTTCTTC; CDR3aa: CASTSGGAYNEQFF
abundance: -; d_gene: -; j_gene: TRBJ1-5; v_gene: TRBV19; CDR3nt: TGTGCCAGTAGTAATGCTCCGGTGAGGCCCCAGCATTTT; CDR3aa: CASSNAPVRPQHF
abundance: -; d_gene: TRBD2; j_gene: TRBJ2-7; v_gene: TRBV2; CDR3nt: TGTGCCAGCAGCCGCGGAGTTGATAGCGGGAGAAAAGAGCAGTACTTC; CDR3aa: CASSRGVDSGRKEQYF
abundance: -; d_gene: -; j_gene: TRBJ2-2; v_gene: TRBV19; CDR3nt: TGTGCCAGTAGTACCCCCTTCGACCCGGCGGGGCTGTTTTTT; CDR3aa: CASSTPFDPAGLFF
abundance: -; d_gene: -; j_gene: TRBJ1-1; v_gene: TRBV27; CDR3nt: TGTGCCAGCAGTTTTGCCAGGGTTAACACTGAAGCTTTCTTT; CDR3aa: CASSFARVNTEAFF
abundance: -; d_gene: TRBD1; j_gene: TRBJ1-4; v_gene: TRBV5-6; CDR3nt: TGTGCCAGCAGCTTGGGGGCCCCGACGACAGGGTTACTGTTTTTT; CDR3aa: CASSLGAPTTGLLFF
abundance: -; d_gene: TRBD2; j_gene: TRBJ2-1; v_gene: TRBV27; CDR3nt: TGTGCCAGCGGCGTACTAGCGGACAATGAGCAGTTCTTC; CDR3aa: CASGVLADNEQFF
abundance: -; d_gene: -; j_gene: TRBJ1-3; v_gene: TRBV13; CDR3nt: TGTGCCAGCAGCCGCTGGGCTCCGGCCGGAAACACCATATATTTT; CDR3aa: CASSRWAPAGNTIYF
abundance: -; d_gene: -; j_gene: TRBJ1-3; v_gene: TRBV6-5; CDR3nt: TGTGCCAGCAGTCCGGTGCGGGGCTCTGGAAACACCATATATTTT; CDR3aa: CASSPVRGSGNTIYF
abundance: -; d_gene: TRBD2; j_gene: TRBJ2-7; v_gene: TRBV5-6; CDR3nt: TGTGCCAGCAGCGGGCTCCTAACGAGCGGGAGGGACTCCTACGAGCAGTACTTC; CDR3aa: CASSGLLTSGRDSYEQYF
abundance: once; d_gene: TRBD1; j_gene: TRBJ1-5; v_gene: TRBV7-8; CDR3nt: TGTGCCAGCAGCTCCCGGGACAGGGACAGTATCGGCAATCAGCCCCAGCATTTT; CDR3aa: CASSSRDRDSIGNQPQHF
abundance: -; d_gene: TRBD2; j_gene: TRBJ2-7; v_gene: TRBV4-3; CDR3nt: TGCGCCAGCAGCCAAGATCTGATGGGGCGAGGGAGGGCCTACGAGCAGTACTTC; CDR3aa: CASSQDLMGRGRAYEQYF
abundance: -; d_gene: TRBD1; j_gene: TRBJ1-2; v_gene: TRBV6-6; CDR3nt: TGTGCCAGCAGCCCGGGACAGGGCACGGGTGGCTACACCTTC; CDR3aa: CASSPGQGTGGYTF
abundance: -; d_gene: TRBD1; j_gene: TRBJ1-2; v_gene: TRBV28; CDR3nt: TGTGCCAGCAGTTTCCCCCTCGGGGGGACAGGGGATGGCTACACCTTC; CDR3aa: CASSFPLGGTGDGYTF
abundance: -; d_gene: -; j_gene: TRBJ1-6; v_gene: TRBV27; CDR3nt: TGTGCCAGCAGTCCCAGCCCGGGGAGGAATTCACCCCTCCACTTT; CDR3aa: CASSPSPGRNSPLHF
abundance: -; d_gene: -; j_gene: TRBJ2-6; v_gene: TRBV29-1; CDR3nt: TGCAGCGCCGCGGGGAGTTCTGGGGCCAACGTCCTGACTTTC; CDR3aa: CSAAGSSGANVLTF
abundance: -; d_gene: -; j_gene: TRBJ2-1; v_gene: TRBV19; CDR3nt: TGTGCCAGTAGTATCAGCAGGTACAATGAGCAGTTCTTC; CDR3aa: CASSISRYNEQFF
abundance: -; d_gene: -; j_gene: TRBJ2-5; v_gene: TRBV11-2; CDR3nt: TGTGCCAGCAGCTCCCATCGGGCGGGACCAACGGAGACCCAGTACTTC; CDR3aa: CASSSHRAGPTETQYF
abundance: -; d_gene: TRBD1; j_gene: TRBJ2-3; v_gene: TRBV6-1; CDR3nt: TGTGCCAGCAGTGATGACAGGGCCATAACTAGCACAGATACGCAGTATTTT; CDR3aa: CASSDDRAITSTDTQYF
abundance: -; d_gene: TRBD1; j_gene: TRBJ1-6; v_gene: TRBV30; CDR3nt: TGTGCCTGGAGTAGGGGGACAGTCGGGTTCGGTTCACCCCTCCACTTT; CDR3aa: CAWSRGTVGFGSPLHF
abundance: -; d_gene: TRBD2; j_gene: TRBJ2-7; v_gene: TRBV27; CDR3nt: TGTGCCTCCCCAAGGAGGCTAGCGGGAGCCTACGAGCAGTACTTC; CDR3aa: CASPRRLAGAYEQYF
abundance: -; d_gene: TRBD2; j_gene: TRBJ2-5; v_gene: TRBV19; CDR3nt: TGTGCCAGTAGTCTCCGACTAGCGGGAGGGGGGAAGACCCAGTACTTC; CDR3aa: CASSLRLAGGGKTQYF
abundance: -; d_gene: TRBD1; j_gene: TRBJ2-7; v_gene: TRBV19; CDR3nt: TGTGCCAGTAGTAGGACAGGGTCGGGATTCGAGCAGTACTTC; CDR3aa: CASSRTGSGFEQYF
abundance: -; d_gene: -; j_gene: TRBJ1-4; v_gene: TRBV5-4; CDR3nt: TGTGCCAGCAGCACCAGACGAGGAGCGGTTGAAAAACTGTTTTTT; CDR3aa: CASSTRRGAVEKLFF
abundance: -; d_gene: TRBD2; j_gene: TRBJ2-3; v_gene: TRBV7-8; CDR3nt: TGTGCCAGCAGCTTCCGGCTAGCGGGGGGGCTAGGAGATACAGATACGCAGTATTTT; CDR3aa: CASSFRLAGGLGDTDTQYF
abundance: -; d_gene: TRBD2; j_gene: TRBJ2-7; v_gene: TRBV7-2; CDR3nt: TGTGCCAGCAGCCCGCGGGCGGGGGGCCCCAGCTCCTACGAGCAGTACTTC; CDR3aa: CASSPRAGGPSSYEQYF
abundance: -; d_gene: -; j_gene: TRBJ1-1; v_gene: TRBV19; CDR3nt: TGTGCCAGTAGTATAGTTCCAGGGGTGAACACTGAAGCTTTCTTT; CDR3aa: CASSIVPGVNTEAFF
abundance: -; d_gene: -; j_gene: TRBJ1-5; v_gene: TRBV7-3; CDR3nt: TGTGCCAGCAGTTTAATGGGTCAGGGTAGCAATCAGCCCCAGCATTTT; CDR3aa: CASSLMGQGSNQPQHF